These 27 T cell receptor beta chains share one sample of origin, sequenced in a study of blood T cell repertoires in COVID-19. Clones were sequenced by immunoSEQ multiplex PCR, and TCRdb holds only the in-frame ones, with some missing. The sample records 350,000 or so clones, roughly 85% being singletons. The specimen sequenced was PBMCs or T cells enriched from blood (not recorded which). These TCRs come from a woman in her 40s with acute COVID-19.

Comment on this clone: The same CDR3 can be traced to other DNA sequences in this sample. CDR3 protein: CASSVGGQGGNYGYTF. CDR3 DNA sequence: TGTGCCAGCAGCGTAGGGGGACAGGGCGGTAACTATGGCTACACCTTC. The gene calls are TRBV9 and TRBJ1-2, with 9 nucleotides matching TRBD1. The trim removed 0 bases at V and 1 base at J, leaving 4 bases unmatched. The CDR3 runs to 16 residues. The germline V gene has CDR1 SGDLS and CDR2 YYNGEE.

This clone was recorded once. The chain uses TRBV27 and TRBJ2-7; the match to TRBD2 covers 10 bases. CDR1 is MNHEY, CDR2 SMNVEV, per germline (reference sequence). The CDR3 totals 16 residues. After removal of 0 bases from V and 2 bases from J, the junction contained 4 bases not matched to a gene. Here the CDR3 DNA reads TGTGCCAGCAGTTTATCACTAGCGGGGTGGCCCTACGAGCAGTACTTC. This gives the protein CASSLSLAGWPYEQYF.

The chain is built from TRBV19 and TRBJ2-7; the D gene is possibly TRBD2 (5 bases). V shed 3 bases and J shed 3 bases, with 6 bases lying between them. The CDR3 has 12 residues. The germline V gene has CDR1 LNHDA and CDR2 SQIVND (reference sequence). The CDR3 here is CASSMSGYEQYF. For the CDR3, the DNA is TGTGCCAGTAGTATGAGCGGCTACGAGCAGTACTTC.

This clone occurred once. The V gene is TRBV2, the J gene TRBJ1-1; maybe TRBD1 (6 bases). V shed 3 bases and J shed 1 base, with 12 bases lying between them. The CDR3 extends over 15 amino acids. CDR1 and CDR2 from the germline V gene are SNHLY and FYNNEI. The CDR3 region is CASSDPRGRNTEAFF. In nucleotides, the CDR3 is TGTGCCAGCAGTGACCCCAGGGGTCGGAACACTGAAGCTTTCTTT.

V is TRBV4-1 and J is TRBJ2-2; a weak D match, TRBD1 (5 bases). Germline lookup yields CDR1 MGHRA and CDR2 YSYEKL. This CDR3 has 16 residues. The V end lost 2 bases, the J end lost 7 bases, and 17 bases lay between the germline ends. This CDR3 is CASSQPLGHPSGELFF. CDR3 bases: TGCGCCAGCAGCCAACCTCTCGGACATCCCAGCGGGGAGCTGTTTTTT.

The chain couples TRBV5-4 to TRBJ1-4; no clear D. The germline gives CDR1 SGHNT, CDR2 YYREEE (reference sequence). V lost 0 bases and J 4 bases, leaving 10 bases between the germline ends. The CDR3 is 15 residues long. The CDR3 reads CASSLETGVNEKLFF. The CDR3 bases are TGTGCCAGCAGCTTGGAGACCGGGGTTAATGAAAAACTGTTTTTT.

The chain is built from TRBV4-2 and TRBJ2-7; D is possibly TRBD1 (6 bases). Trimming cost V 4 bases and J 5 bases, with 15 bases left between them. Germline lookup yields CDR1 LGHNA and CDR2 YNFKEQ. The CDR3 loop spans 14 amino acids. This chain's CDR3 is CASSPSQGQDEQYF. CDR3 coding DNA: TGTGCCAGCAGCCCAAGTCAGGGGCAGGACGAGCAGTACTTC.

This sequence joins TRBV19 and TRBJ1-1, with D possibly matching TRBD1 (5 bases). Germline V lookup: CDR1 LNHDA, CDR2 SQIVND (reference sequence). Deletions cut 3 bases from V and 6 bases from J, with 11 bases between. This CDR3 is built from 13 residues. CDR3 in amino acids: CASSIRRAAEAFF. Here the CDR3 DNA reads TGTGCCAGTAGTATTCGCAGGGCGGCTGAAGCTTTCTTT. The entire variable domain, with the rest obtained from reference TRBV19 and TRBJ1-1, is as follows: DGGITQSPKYLFRKEGQNVTLSCEQNLNHDAMYWYRQDPGQGLRLIYYSQIVNDFQKGDIAEGYSVSREKKESFPLTVTSAQKNPTAFYLCASSIRRAAEAFFGQGTRLTVV.

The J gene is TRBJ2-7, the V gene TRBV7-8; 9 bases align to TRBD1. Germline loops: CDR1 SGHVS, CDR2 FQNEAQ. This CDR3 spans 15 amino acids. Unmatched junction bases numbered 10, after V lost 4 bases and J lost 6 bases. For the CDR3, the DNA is TGTGCCAGCAGCTACGGACAGGGGATAGTGCGCGAGCAGTACTTC. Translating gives CASSYGQGIVREQYF.

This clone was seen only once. CDR3 bases: TGCGCCAGCAGCCTGGCGCCCTGGACAAAAACGCGGTATACGCAGTATTTT. Translating it yields CASSLAPWTKTRYTQYF. The V and J genes are TRBV5-1 and TRBJ2-3; possibly TRBD1 for D (5 bases). The CDR3 totals 17 residues. Germline-derived CDR1 and CDR2 are SGHRS and YFSETQ. Trimming took 4 bases from V and 7 from J, leaving 25 bases between them.

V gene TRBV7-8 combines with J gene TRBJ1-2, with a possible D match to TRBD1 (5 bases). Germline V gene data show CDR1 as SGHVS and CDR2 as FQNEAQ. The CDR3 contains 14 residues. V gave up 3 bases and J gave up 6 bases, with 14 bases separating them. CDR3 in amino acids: CASSFNGRVDGYTF. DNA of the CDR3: TGTGCCAGCAGCTTTAACGGCAGGGTAGATGGCTACACCTTC.

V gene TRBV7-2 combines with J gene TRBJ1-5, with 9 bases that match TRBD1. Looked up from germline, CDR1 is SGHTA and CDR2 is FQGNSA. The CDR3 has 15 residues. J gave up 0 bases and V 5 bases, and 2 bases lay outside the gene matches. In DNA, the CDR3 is TGTGCCAGCAGCAGGACAGGGGTTAGCAATCAGCCCCAGCATTTT. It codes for CASSRTGVSNQPQHF.

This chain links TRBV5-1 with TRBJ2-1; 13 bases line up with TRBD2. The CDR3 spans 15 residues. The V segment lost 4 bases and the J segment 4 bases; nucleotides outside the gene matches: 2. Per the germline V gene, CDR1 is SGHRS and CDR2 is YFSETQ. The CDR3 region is CASSGLAGAYNEQFF. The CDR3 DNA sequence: TGCGCCAGCAGCGGACTAGCGGGAGCATACAATGAGCAGTTCTTC.

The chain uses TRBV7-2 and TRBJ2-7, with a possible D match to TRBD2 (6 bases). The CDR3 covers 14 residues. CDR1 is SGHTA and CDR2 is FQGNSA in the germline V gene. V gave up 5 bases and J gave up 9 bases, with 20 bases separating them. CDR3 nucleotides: TGTGCCAGCAGCGTGAACCGGGACTCACTCCCGCAGTACTTC. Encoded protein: CASSVNRDSLPQYF.

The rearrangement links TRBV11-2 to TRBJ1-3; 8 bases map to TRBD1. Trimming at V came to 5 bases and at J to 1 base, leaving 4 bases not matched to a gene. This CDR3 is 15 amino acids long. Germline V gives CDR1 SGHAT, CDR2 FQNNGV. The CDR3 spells CASSPWTGSGNTIYF. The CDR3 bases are TGTGCCAGCAGCCCGTGGACAGGGTCTGGAAACACCATATATTTT.

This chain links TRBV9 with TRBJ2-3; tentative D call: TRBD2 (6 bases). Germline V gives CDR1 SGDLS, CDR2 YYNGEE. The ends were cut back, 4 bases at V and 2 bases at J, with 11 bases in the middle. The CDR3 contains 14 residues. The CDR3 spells CASSTGTYTDTQYF. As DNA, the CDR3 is TGTGCCAGCAGCACCGGGACTTACACAGATACGCAGTATTTT.

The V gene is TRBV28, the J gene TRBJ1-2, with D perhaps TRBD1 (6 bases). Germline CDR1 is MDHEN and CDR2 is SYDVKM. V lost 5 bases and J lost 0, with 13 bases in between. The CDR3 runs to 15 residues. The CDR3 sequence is CASSPPRGTNYGYTF. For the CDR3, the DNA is TGTGCCAGCAGTCCCCCCAGGGGTACTAACTATGGCTACACCTTC.

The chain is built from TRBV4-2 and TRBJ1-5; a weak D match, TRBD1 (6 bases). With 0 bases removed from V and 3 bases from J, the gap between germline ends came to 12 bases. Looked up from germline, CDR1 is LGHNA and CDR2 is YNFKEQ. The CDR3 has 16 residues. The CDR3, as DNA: TGTGCCAGCAGCCAAGAATGGACAGCCGTCAATCAGCCCCAGCATTTT. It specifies CASSQEWTAVNQPQHF.

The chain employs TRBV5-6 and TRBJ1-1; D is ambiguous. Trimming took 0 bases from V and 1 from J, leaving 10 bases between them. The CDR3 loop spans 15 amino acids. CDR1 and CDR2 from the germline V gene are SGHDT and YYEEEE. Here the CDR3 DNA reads TGTGCCAGCAGCTTGGTCGGGTTAGGGAACACTGAAGCTTTCTTT. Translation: CASSLVGLGNTEAFF. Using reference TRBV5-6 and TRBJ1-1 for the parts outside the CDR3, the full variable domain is DAGVTQSPTHLIKTRGQQVTLRCSPKSGHDTVSWYQQALGQGPQFIFQYYEEEERQRGNFPDRFSGHQFPNYSSELNVNALLLGDSALYLCASSLVGLGNTEAFFGQGTRLTVV.

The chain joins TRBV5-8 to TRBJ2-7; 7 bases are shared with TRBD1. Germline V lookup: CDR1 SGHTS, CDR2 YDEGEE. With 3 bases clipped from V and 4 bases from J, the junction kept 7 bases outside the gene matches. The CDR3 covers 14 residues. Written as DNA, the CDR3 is TGTGCCAGCAGCTGGGGACAGATCCTATACGAGCAGTACTTC. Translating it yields CASSWGQILYEQYF.

DNA for the CDR3: TGCGCCAGCAGCTTGGGACAGCCCTGGGGTTCACCCCTCCACTTT. Amino acids: CASSLGQPWGSPLHF. The rearrangement links TRBV5-1 to TRBJ1-6; weak D call: TRBD1 (5 bases). From germline, CDR1 is SGHRS and CDR2 YFSETQ. V lost 0 bases and J 9 bases, leaving 13 bases between the germline ends. The CDR3 extends over 15 amino acids.

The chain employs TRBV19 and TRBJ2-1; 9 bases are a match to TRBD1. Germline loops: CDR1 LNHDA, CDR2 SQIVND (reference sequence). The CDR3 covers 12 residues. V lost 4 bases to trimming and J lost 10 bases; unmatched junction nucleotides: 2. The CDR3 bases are TGTGCCAGTAGTAAAGGACAGGGGGAGCAGTTCTTC. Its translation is CASSKGQGEQFF.

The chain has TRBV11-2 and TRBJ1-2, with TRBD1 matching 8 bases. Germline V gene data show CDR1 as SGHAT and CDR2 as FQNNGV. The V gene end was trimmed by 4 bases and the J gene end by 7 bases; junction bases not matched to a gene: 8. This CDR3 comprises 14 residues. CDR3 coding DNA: TGTGCCAGCAGCTCTACAGGGGGATGGGGTGGCTACACCTTC. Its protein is CASSSTGGWGGYTF.

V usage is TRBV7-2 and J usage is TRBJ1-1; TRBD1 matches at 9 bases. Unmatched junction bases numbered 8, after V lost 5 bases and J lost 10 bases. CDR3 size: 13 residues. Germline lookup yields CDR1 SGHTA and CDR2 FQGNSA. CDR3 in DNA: TGTGCCAGCAGCCAACAGGGGGCGGGTGGAGCTTTCTTT. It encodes CASSQQGAGGAFF.

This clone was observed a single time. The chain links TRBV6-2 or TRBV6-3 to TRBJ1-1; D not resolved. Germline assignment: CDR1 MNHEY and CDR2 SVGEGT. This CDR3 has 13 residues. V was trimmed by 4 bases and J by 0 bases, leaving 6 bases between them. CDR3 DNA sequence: TGTGCCAGCAGTTTCACGGTGAACACTGAAGCTTTCTTT. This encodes CASSFTVNTEAFF.

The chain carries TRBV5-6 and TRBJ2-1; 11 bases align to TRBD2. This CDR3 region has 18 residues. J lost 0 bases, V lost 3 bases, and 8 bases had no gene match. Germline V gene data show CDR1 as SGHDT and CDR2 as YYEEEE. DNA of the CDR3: TGTGCCAGCAGCTCCAGCTTTAGCGGGAGGGCCTCCTACAATGAGCAGTTCTTC. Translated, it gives CASSSSFSGRASYNEQFF.

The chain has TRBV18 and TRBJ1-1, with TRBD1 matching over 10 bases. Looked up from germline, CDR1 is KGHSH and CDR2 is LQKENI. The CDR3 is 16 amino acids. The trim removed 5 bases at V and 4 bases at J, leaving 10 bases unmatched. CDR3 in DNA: TGTGCCAGCTCAACCGGGACAGGGGCCCTGAGCACTGAAGCTTTCTTT. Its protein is CASSTGTGALSTEAFF.